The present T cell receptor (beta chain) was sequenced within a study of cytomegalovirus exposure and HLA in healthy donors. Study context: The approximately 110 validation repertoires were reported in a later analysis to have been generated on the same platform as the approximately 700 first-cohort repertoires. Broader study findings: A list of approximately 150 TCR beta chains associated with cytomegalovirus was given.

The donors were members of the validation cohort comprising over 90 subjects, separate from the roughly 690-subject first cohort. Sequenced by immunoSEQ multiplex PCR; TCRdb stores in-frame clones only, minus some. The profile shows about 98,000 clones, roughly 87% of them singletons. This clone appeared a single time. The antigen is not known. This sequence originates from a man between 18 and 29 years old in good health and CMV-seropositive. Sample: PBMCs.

The CDR3 DNA reads as TGTGCTAGTGGTTGGACCGGGGACACTGAAGCTTTCTTT. Translated: CASGWTGDTEAFF. The chain combines TRBV12-5 with TRBJ1-1; D unclear. Germline CDR1 and CDR2: LGHNT and FRNRAP. The CDR3 has 13 residues. Trimming left V 4 bases short and J 3 bases short, with 9 bases between.